The clone carrying this T cell receptor beta chain was seen more than once but under ten times. Other DNA sequences within the sample encode an identical CDR3. This specimen comes from a study of blood T cell repertoires in COVID-19. Trimming took off 3 bases at V and 8 bases at J, with 13 bases between the two ends. CDR1 is MDHEN and CDR2 is SYDVKM in the germline V gene. The CDR3 contains 13 residues. In the original analysis: Using reference gene primer amplification, nucleated cell counts were estimated. Clones were sequenced by immunoSEQ multiplex PCR, and TCRdb holds only the in-frame ones, with some missing. The V and J calls and the clone size are those of that table, but D and trimming were determined from the DNA. The table includes 50,000 to 75,000 clones, more than 75% detected once.

Material for sequencing was peripheral blood. The chain joins TRBV28 to TRBJ1-2, with D perhaps matching TRBD1 (5 bases). This sequence was found in a man aged 55 to 70 with COVID-19, enrolled during active disease. The CDR3 DNA follows: TGTGCCAGCAGTTTGGAAGGGGCGCGGGGCTACACCTTC. It yields the protein CASSLEGARGYTF.